This T cell receptor beta chain is from a study of T-cell reconstitution after alpha-beta-depleted transplantation in children (dated by TCRdb to 2015 to 2016). For the study in its entirety: T-cell immune reconstitution after TCRalphabeta/CD19-depleted allogeneic hematopoietic cell transplantation in children was quantitatively tracked in the study by means of TCR repertoire profiling.

The investigation overall reported the following: In some patients, the high TCRbeta diversity seen at day 60 was put down to recipient T cells and intrathymic progenitors that had survived conditioning. Hyperexpanded clone frequencies declined over subsequent months; after one year, T-cell counts and TCRbeta diversity were mostly attributed to newly produced T cells. The apparently early alphabetaT-cell count recovery about two months after transplant was reportedly dependent on only several hundred rapidly expanded clones derived from non-depleted graft cells.

CDR1 and CDR2 are read off the germline V gene as MDHEN and SYDVKM. The CDR3 covers 15 residues, taking in both the cysteine and the phenylalanine. The retained sequence is limited to the CDR3, 45 bases, with the frame set at the first base. A distance of 8 bases separates the germline ends of V and J, which lose 3 bases and 0 bases respectively. This clonotype occurred a few times. It has no known antigen specificity. Base qualities are not provided; no much larger clone lies one nucleotide away. The treatment or condition label on this specimen signifies: allogeneic hematopoietic cell transplantation with graft depleted of TCRalphabeta T cells and CD19 B cells. The children who served as transplant recipients had been given grafts of TCRalphabeta/CD19-depleted allogeneic hematopoietic cells. The library relied on PCR. Sequencer: Illumina HiSeq 2500. TCR library preparation used molecular barcoding, with unique molecular identifiers applied to normalize quantification of the TCRbeta repertoire. TCRdb itself trimmed the public reads at Q25 with fastp, ran MiXCR and retained productive beta chains. Every distinct CDR3 protein forms one entry, paired with its most common genes and DNA. The sample contains 700,000 to 950,000 distinct CDR3 sequences, 16% of them found a single time. Approximately 5% of the sample lies in the top ten.

Material: PBMCs, mostly from graft donor cells, obtained 360 days after TCRalphabeta/CD19-depleted stem cell transplant. This TCR was recovered from a male patient aged 10-17 years who had a stem cell transplant for acute lymphoblastic leukemia, so the T cells may come from the graft donor. Recombination joined TRBV28 with TRBJ1-4, with the D gene too uncertain to name. The DNA is TGTGCCAGCAGTTTTGTTGCTTCAACTAATGAAAAACTGTTTTTT. This encodes CASSFVASTNEKLFF.